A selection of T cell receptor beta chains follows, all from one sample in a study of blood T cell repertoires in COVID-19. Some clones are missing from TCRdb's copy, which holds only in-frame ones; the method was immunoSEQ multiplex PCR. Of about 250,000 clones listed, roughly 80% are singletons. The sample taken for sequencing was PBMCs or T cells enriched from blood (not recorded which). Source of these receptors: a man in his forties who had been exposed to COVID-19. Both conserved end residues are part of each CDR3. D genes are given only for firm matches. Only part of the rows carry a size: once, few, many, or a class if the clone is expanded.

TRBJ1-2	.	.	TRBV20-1	TGCAGTGCTCGCAATGAGGGTGGCTACACCTTC	CSARNEGGYTF
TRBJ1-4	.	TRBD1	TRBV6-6	TGTGCCAGCAGTTCCACAGGGGCAACTAATGAAAAACTGTTTTTT	CASSSTGATNEKLFF
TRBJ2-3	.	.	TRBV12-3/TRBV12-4	TGTGCCAGCAGTTTAACTAGCACAGATACGCAGTATTTT	CASSLTSTDTQYF
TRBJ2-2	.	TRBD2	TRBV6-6	TGTGCCAGCAGCACTAGCGGAGGGAACACCGGGGAGCTGTTTTTT	CASSTSGGNTGELFF
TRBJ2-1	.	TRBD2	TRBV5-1	TGCGCCAGCAGCTCACCAACCCTAGCGGCTGAGCAGTTCTTC	CASSSPTLAAEQFF
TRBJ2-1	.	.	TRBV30	TGTGCCTGGAGCGGTGAATGGGAGCAGTTCTTC	CAWSGEWEQFF
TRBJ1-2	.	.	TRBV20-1	TGCAGTGCTCTAGATAACTATGGCTACACCTTC	CSALDNYGYTF
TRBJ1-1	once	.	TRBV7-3	TGTGCCAGCAGCTTAGGTTCGAGTTCCACTGAAGCTTTCTTT	CASSLGSSSTEAFF
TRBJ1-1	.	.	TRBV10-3	TGTGCCATCAGTGAGTCGAGGGTTGAAGCTTTCTTT	CAISESRVEAFF
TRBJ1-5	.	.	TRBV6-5	TGTGCCAGCAGTTACATCGGCAATCAGCCCCAGCATTTT	CASSYIGNQPQHF
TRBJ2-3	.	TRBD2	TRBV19	TGTGCCAGTAGTTTCCCGGGACTAGCGGGAGGGGGCACAGATACGCAGTATTTT	CASSFPGLAGGGTDTQYF
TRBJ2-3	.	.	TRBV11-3	TGTGCCAGCAGCTTAAACCTGAGGGATACGCAGTATTTT	CASSLNLRDTQYF
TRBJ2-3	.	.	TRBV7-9	TGTGCCAGCAGCTTAGTTGGAGGGTACTCTACGCAGTATTTT	CASSLVGGYSTQYF
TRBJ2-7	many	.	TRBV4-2	TGTGCCAGCAGCCAAGATTTGGGGGGCTACGAGCAGTACTTC	CASSQDLGGYEQYF
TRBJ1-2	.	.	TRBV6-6	TGTGCCAGCAGTCCCCCCGGACTGGGAAACTATGGCTACACCTTC	CASSPPGLGNYGYTF
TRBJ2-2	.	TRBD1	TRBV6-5	TGTGCCAGCAGTTACGGCGGGACAGGGCGCACCGGGGAGCTGTTTTTT	CASSYGGTGRTGELFF
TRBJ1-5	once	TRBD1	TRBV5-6	TGTGCCAGCAGCTTGGGACAGGGAATTAGCAATCAGCCCCAGCATTTT	CASSLGQGISNQPQHF